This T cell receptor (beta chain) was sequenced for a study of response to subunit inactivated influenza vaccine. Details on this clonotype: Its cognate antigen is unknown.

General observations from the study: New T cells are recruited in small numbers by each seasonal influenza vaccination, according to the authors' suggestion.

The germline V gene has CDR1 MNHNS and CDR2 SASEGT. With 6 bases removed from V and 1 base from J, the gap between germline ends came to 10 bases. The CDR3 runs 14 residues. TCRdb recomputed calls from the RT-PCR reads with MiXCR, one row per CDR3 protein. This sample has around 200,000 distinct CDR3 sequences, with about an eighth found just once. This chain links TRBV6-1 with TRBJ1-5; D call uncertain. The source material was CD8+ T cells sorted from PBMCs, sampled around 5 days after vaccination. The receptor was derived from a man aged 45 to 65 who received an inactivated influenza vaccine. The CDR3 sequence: CASRPLGSNQPQHF. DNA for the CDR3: TGTGCCAGCAGGCCCCTAGGGAGCAATCAGCCCCAGCATTTT.